These 32 T cell receptor beta chains were sequenced from one sample in a study of blood T cell repertoires in COVID-19 (TCRdb year 2020). The protocol used for the library was the immunoSEQ multiplex PCR assay. TCRdb's version of the immuneACCESS table is confined to in-frame rearrangements and falls short of the full clone set. An unresolved V gene accounts for under half of the shortfall where checked; the remainder is of unknown origin. The sample contains 35,000 to 40,000 clones, roughly four fifths of them found a single time. 24% of the sample belongs to the ten largest clones. The sequencing input was peripheral blood. These receptors were collected from a human donor with acute or convalescent COVID-19. The donor label of this sample is uncertain.

J is TRBJ1-1 and V is TRBV7-8; D not certain. Trimming removed 5 bases at V and 10 bases at J, with 20 bases between. Germline CDR1 and CDR2: SGHVS and FQNEAQ. The length of the CDR3 is 14 residues. CDR3 sequence reads: CASSPAVSGVGAFF. Here the CDR3 DNA reads TGTGCCAGCAGCCCAGCGGTGTCCGGGGTTGGAGCTTTCTTT.

The chain is built from TRBV9 and TRBJ1-6, with a tentative D call TRBD1 (5 bases). The CDR3 is made up of 15 amino acids. Trimming removed 2 bases at V and 7 bases at J, with 13 bases between. Germline loops: CDR1 SGDLS, CDR2 YYNGEE. Here the CDR3 DNA reads TGTGCCAGCAGCGTTTCAGGGAATGGGAATTCACCCCTCCACTTT. Amino acids: CASSVSGNGNSPLHF.

The V gene is TRBV18, the J gene TRBJ2-2, with a possible D match to TRBD2 (7 bases). The CDR3 consists of 13 residues. The germline CDR1 and CDR2 sequences are KGHSH and LQKENI. V lost 8 bases and J lost 6, with 13 bases in between. In DNA form, the CDR3 reads TGTGCCAGCCGAAGCGGGACACCCGGGGAGCTGTTTTTT. The encoded protein is CASRSGTPGELFF.

The chain links TRBV7-9 to TRBJ2-3; the match to TRBD1 covers 8 bases. CDR1 and CDR2 (germline): SEHNR, FQNEAQ (reference sequence). Unmatched junction bases numbered 3, after V lost 5 bases and J lost 5 bases. The CDR3 covers 13 residues. DNA for the CDR3: TGTGCCAGCAGCCCCGGGACAGGAGATACGCAGTATTTT. It translates to CASSPGTGDTQYF.

The chain combines TRBV16 with TRBJ1-2; 7 nucleotides match TRBD1. Germline CDR1 and CDR2: KGHSY and FQNENV. CDR3 length: 17 residues. The junction had 11 bases not matched to a gene; V was cut back by 1 base and J by 3 bases. As DNA, the CDR3 is TGTGCCAGCAGCCAATTGGGGGTGACAGGGACAGACTATGGCTACACCTTC. It translates to CASSQLGVTGTDYGYTF.

In its sample, this clone was seen once. The chain combines TRBV5-6 with TRBJ2-6, with 8 bases lining up with TRBD2. Germline trimming cut 0 bases from V and 3 bases from J; bases unmatched to any gene: 8. This CDR3 has 18 amino acids. Per germline, CDR1 SGHDT and CDR2 YYEEEE. The CDR3 DNA is TGTGCCAGCAGCTTGGTTCCCGGGGGGGCCGGTGGGGCCAACGTCCTGACTTTC. Translating gives CASSLVPGGAGGANVLTF.

The chain recombines TRBV7-6 with TRBJ1-4; no reliable D call. V lost 4 bases to trimming and J lost 0 bases, with 9 bases between them. This CDR3 spans 15 amino acids. The germline V gene has CDR1 SGHVS and CDR2 FNYEAQ. Written as DNA, the CDR3 is TGTGCCAGCAGCTCCTACGCCGCAACTAATGAAAAACTGTTTTTT. Protein sequence: CASSSYAATNEKLFF.

J is TRBJ2-2 and V is TRBV11-1; 7 bases agree with TRBD1. J was trimmed by 6 bases and V by 0 bases; bases with no gene match: 7. Germline V gene lookup returns CDR1 SGHAT and CDR2 FQDESV (reference sequence). This CDR3 spans 16 amino acids. Here the CDR3 reads CASSLAPGTAAGELFF. The DNA for the CDR3 is TGTGCCAGCAGCTTAGCCCCCGGGACAGCGGCCGGGGAGCTGTTTTTT.

The chain uses TRBV6-6 and TRBJ2-1, with TRBD1 identical over 10 bases. CDR3 length: 14 amino acids. Per germline, CDR1 MNHNY and CDR2 SVGAGI (reference sequence). V lost 11 bases and J lost 6; bases outside the gene matches: 10. CDR3 coding DNA: TGTGCCGCTGACCGGGACAGGGGCTTCAATGAGCAGTTCTTC. Its translation: CAADRDRGFNEQFF.

This chain connects TRBV2 to TRBJ2-7, with 7 bases identical to TRBD2. This CDR3 region has 14 residues. V was pared by 3 bases and J by 9 bases, with 11 bases of the junction left unmatched. CDR1 and CDR2 (germline): SNHLY, FYNNEI. CDR3 loop: CASSESGLAVRQYF. CDR3 DNA: TGTGCCAGCAGTGAGTCGGGTCTAGCGGTTAGGCAGTACTTC.

Ten or more counts support this clone. The genes are TRBV18 and TRBJ2-3; TRBD2 matches at 7 bases. This CDR3 comprises 14 residues. V lost 3 bases to trimming and J lost 6 bases; unmatched junction nucleotides: 6. Germline CDR1 and CDR2: KGHSH and LQKENI. Here the CDR3 DNA reads TGTGCCAGCTCACCCTGGGGAGGGTCGGATACGCAGTATTTT. It is translated as CASSPWGGSDTQYF.

The chain carries TRBV14 and TRBJ2-5; TRBD2 aligns across 10 bases. Unmatched junction bases numbered 3, after V lost 0 bases and J lost 2 bases. Germline lookup yields CDR1 SGHDN and CDR2 FVKESK. CDR3 length equals 16 residues. The CDR3 nucleotides read TGTGCCAGCAGCCAAGAACTAGCGGGAAGACAAGAGACCCAGTACTTC. Encoded protein: CASSQELAGRQETQYF.

V gene TRBV28 combines with J gene TRBJ2-7; TRBD2 matches 12 bases. The CDR3 is made up of 14 amino acids. Germline V gene sequence: CDR1 MDHEN, CDR2 SYDVKM. V shed 8 bases and J 3 bases; nucleotides not matched to a gene: 5. The chain's CDR3 is CASVTSGRIYEQYF. The CDR3 DNA sequence: TGTGCCAGCGTGACTAGCGGGAGAATCTACGAGCAGTACTTC. The complete variable domain, with remaining parts taken from reference TRBV28 and TRBJ2-7, reads DVKVTQSSRYLVKRTGEKVFLECVQDMDHENMFWYRQDPGLGLRLIYFSYDVKMKEKGDIPEGYSVSREKKERFSLILESASTNQTSMYLCASVTSGRIYEQYFGPGTRLTVT.

This clone was picked up a small number of times. This chain links TRBV3-1 (or the pseudogene TRBV3-2) with TRBJ2-5, with a weak D call TRBD2 (5 bases). This CDR3 contains 15 residues. Germline CDR1 and CDR2: LGHDT and YNNKEL (reference sequence). V was shortened by 0 bases and J by 4 bases, with 12 bases between the two germline ends. The CDR3 here is CASSQDFGIGETQYF. As DNA, the CDR3 is TGTGCCAGCAGCCAAGATTTCGGGATAGGAGAGACCCAGTACTTC.

This chain joins TRBV29-1 and TRBJ2-3, with D perhaps matching TRBD2 (5 bases). The CDR3 spans 12 residues. V was cut by 7 bases and J by 0 bases, with 8 bases left in between. Germline V CDR1 and CDR2: SQVTM, ANQGSEA. The CDR3: CSARGSTDTQYF. CDR3 sequence (DNA): TGCAGCGCGAGAGGGAGCACAGATACGCAGTATTTT.

V gene TRBV4-3 combines with J gene TRBJ2-1; possible D gene TRBD2, 6 bases. Per the germline V gene, CDR1 is LGHNA and CDR2 is YSLEER. The CDR3 contains 14 residues. V lost 4 bases to trimming and J lost 0 bases, with 7 bases between them. CDR3 in amino acids: CASSPGVSYNEQFF. The CDR3 bases are TGCGCCAGCAGCCCGGGGGTCTCCTACAATGAGCAGTTCTTC.

This clone is a singleton in its sample. The V gene is TRBV6-4, the J gene TRBJ2-7; weak D call: TRBD2 (6 bases). There are 15 residues in the CDR3. V was trimmed by 4 bases and J by 4 bases, leaving 17 bases between them. Looked up from germline, CDR1 is MRHNA and CDR2 is SNTAGT. CDR3 DNA: TGTGCCAGCAGTGCGGACGGGAGCCCGACTTACGAGCAGTACTTC. Its protein product is CASSADGSPTYEQYF.

This rearrangement joins TRBV2 to TRBJ2-1; D is undetermined. Germline V gene sequence: CDR1 SNHLY, CDR2 FYNNEI. The CDR3 runs 14 residues. V lost 3 bases and J lost 0, with 6 bases in between. The DNA of the CDR3 is TGTGCCAGCAGTGAGGCTCCCTCCTACAATGAGCAGTTCTTC. The encoded protein is CASSEAPSYNEQFF.

The rearrangement links TRBV7-3 to TRBJ2-1, with D possibly being TRBD2 (6 bases). Trimming removed 1 base from V and 0 bases from J, with 10 bases in between. Germline V gene data show CDR1 as SGHTA and CDR2 as FQGTGA. This CDR3 is 16 amino acids long. CDR3 in DNA: TGTGCCAGCAGCTTAAGTTTCGGGAGCTCCTACAATGAGCAGTTCTTC. It is translated as CASSLSFGSSYNEQFF.

The J gene is TRBJ1-2, the V gene TRBV6-1; D unclear. This CDR3 region has 16 residues. Germline-derived CDR1 and CDR2 are MNHNS and SASEGT. The V and J ends lost 2 bases and 8 bases respectively, with 21 bases between them. CDR3 coding DNA: TGTGCCAGCAGTGAACATCCGGCCCCCGCTGGAGGAGGCTACACCTTC. Amino acids: CASSEHPAPAGGGYTF.

The V and J genes are TRBV27 and TRBJ2-1; 8 bases agree with TRBD2. Germline lookup yields CDR1 MNHEY and CDR2 SMNVEV (reference sequence). The J segment lost 1 base and the V segment lost 5 bases, leaving 10 bases of the junction unmatched. CDR3 size: 17 residues. The DNA of the CDR3 is TGTGCCAGCAGTCCCACCCTAGCGGGCTCATCCTACAATGAGCAGTTCTTC. Residues: CASSPTLAGSSYNEQFF.

The rearrangement joins TRBV28 to TRBJ1-5; the match to TRBD1 covers 7 bases. Per germline, CDR1 MDHEN and CDR2 SYDVKM. This CDR3 has 14 amino acids. V gave up 6 bases and J gave up 7 bases; unmatched junction bases: 9. CDR3 in amino acids: CASSTTGSWQPQHF. The CDR3 DNA reads as TGTGCCAGCAGCACGACAGGGTCGTGGCAGCCCCAGCATTTT.

V gene TRBV9 combines with J gene TRBJ1-2; D ambiguous. Germline-derived CDR1 and CDR2 are SGDLS and YYNGEE. The CDR3 extends over 16 amino acids. The V end lost 0 bases, the J end lost 4 bases, and 16 bases lay between the germline ends. The CDR3 coding sequence is TGTGCCAGCAGCGTAGCACAATCCCCCGCAGGCTATGGCTACACCTTC. It encodes CASSVAQSPAGYGYTF.

The gene calls are TRBV4-3 and TRBJ1-2, with 11 bases lining up with TRBD1. The CDR3 consists of 16 residues. The V gene end was trimmed by 0 bases and the J gene end by 7 bases; junction bases not matched to a gene: 7. CDR1 and CDR2 (germline): LGHNA, YSLEER. The CDR3 nucleotides read TGCGCCAGCAGCCAAGATATAGGACAGGGGGCGAGTGGCTACACCTTC. This encodes CASSQDIGQGASGYTF.

V is TRBV4-1 and J is TRBJ2-2; maybe TRBD1 (6 bases). This CDR3 has 15 residues. The V and J ends lost 4 bases and 7 bases respectively, with 16 bases between them. In germline, CDR1 is MGHRA, CDR2 YSYEKL. For the CDR3, the DNA is TGCGCCAGCAGCCTCCCCCCCAGGGGTGTCGGGGAGCTGTTTTTT. Its translation is CASSLPPRGVGELFF.

This clone has just one count. The chain has TRBV30 and TRBJ1-2, with unresolved D. V was trimmed by 3 bases and J by 2 bases, leaving 10 bases between them. This CDR3 comprises 13 residues. CDR1 and CDR2 from the germline V gene are GTSNPN and SVGIG (reference sequence). The CDR3 sequence is CAWRADSNYGYTF. The CDR3 bases are TGTGCCTGGAGAGCCGACTCAAACTATGGCTACACCTTC.

Written as DNA, the CDR3 is TGTGCCAGCAGTCCTCGGGGAGGGTCTTCGAACACTGAAGCTTTCTTT. Its protein product is CASSPRGGSSNTEAFF. The V call is TRBV27, the J call TRBJ1-1; unclear D gene. CDR3 length: 16 amino acids. The V gene lost 5 bases and the J gene lost 1 base, with 17 bases spanning the gap. Looked up from germline, CDR1 is MNHEY and CDR2 is SMNVEV (reference sequence).

This sequence joins TRBV19 and TRBJ2-5, with D perhaps TRBD2 (6 bases). The CDR3 has 14 residues. CDR1 is LNHDA and CDR2 is SQIVND in the germline V gene (reference sequence). V was trimmed by 7 bases and J by 5 bases, leaving 17 bases between them. The CDR3 loop is CASTPFGAGETQYF. CDR3 DNA sequence: TGTGCCAGTACCCCCTTCGGTGCGGGGGAGACCCAGTACTTC.

This clone was observed once. The rearrangement links TRBV5-1 to TRBJ2-3; 9 bases align to TRBD2. The V segment lost 1 base and the J segment 6 bases; nucleotides outside the gene matches: 15. Per the germline V gene, CDR1 is SGHRS and CDR2 is YFSETQ. The CDR3 is 18 residues long. CDR3 protein: CASSLIGRLAGRGDTQYF. CDR3 sequence (DNA): TGCGCCAGCAGCTTGATAGGGAGGCTAGCGGGGCGCGGGGATACGCAGTATTTT.

V is TRBV7-3 and J is TRBJ1-1; TRBD1 matches at 7 bases. The CDR3 contains 15 residues. The ends lost 5 bases at V and 0 bases at J; junction bases unmatched: 6. Germline-derived CDR1 and CDR2 are SGHTA and FQGTGA. In DNA form, the CDR3 reads TGTGCCAGCAGCGCATCCAGGGGGATGAACACTGAAGCTTTCTTT. Its translation: CASSASRGMNTEAFF.

This clone was counted a few times. The CDR3 sequence is CASSPLGSNQPQHF. The DNA of the CDR3 is TGTGCCAGCAGCCCCCTGGGCAGCAATCAGCCCCAGCATTTT. The chain has TRBV7-9 and TRBJ1-5, with D uncertain. The CDR3 loop spans 14 amino acids. V shed 5 bases and J shed 1 base, with 9 bases lying between them. The V gene's germline CDR1 is SEHNR and CDR2 FQNEAQ (reference sequence).

The V gene is TRBV11-2, the J gene TRBJ2-1; the match to TRBD2 covers 10 bases. The CDR3 spans 14 residues. Trimming took 5 bases from V and 10 from J; bases not matched to a gene: 8. Germline CDR1 is SGHAT and CDR2 is FQNNGV. CDR3 loop: CASSRNLGLAEQFF. The CDR3 coding sequence is TGTGCCAGCAGCCGTAACTTGGGACTAGCGGAGCAGTTCTTC.